The 9 T cell receptor beta chains below were found in one sample sequenced in a study of T cell responses to AZD1222 COVID-19 vaccine. Sequencing was performed with immunoSEQ multiplex PCR; in TCRdb, only in-frame clones are kept and a portion is missing. Here the sample spans over 100,000 clones, roughly nine tenths being singletons. Material: peripheral blood, obtained on day 0 of AZD1222 vaccination. These receptors all stem from an adult in good health.

The chain's CDR3 is CASTPGPYNEQFF. The CDR3, as DNA: TGTGCCAGCACTCCGGGACCTTACAATGAGCAGTTCTTC. The chain has TRBV7-9 and TRBJ2-1; perhaps D is TRBD1 or TRBD2 (5 bases each). With 7 bases removed from V and 4 bases from J, the gap between germline ends came to 11 bases. Germline CDR1 reads SEHNR; CDR2 reads FQNEAQ (reference sequence). The CDR3 runs to 13 residues.

V and J are TRBV9 and TRBJ1-2; TRBD1 matches 12 bases. CDR3 length equals 15 residues. V trimming: 2 bases; J trimming: 7 bases; junction bases outside the gene matches: 6. Germline-derived CDR1 and CDR2 are SGDLS and YYNGEE. CDR3 region: CASSVQGQGAGGYTF. For the CDR3, the DNA is TGTGCCAGCAGCGTGCAGGGACAGGGGGCGGGTGGCTACACCTTC.

This clone was detected only once. This chain uses TRBV5-5 with TRBJ2-7; 11 bases are shared with TRBD1. With V trimmed by 0 bases and J by 7 bases, 6 bases remained unmatched. The CDR3 loop spans 15 amino acids. The germline gives CDR1 SGHKS, CDR2 YYEKEE (reference sequence). DNA of the CDR3: TGTGCCAGCAGCTTGGCCGGGACAGGGGGTAGGGAGCAGTACTTC. This gives the protein CASSLAGTGGREQYF. The full variable domain, with the rest looked up from reference TRBV5-5 and TRBJ2-7, is DAGVTQSPTHLIKTRGQQVTLRCSPISGHKSVSWYQQVLGQGPQFIFQYYEKEERGRGNFPDRFSARQFPNYSSELNVNALLLGDSALYLCASSLAGTGGREQYFGPGTRLTVT.

The J gene is TRBJ2-1, the V gene TRBV6-5, with 12 nucleotides matching TRBD2. V gave up 4 bases and J gave up 10 bases; unmatched junction bases: 2. The CDR3 totals 13 residues. Germline V gene data show CDR1 as MNHEY and CDR2 as SVGAGI. The CDR3 DNA reads TGTGCCAGCAGTTTAGGACTAGCGGGAGAGCAGTTCTTC. Translation gives CASSLGLAGEQFF.

V and J are TRBV6-5 and TRBJ1-6; D is perhaps TRBD1 (6 bases). Deletions cut 10 bases from V and 10 bases from J, with 20 bases between. Per germline, CDR1 MNHEY and CDR2 SVGAGI. The CDR3 sequence is 14 residues long. CDR3 region: CANAPDSYGSPLHF. The CDR3 coding sequence is TGTGCCAACGCCCCGGACAGCTATGGGTCACCCCTCCACTTT.

This clone has just one count. The V gene is TRBV11-2, the J gene TRBJ2-7, with no clear D. Trimming removed 1 base from V and 6 bases from J, with 13 bases in between. Germline-derived CDR1 and CDR2 are SGHAT and FQNNGV. This CDR3 has 14 amino acids. The CDR3 loop reads CASSLGLAVAEQYF. The CDR3 region has the DNA TGTGCCAGCAGCTTAGGACTGGCCGTCGCCGAGCAGTACTTC. Full variable domain (remainder filled in from reference TRBV11-2 and TRBJ2-7): EAGVAQSPRYKIIEKRQSVAFWCNPISGHATLYWYQQILGQGPKLLIQFQNNGVVDDSQLPKDRFSAERLKGVDSTLKIQPAKLEDSAVYLCASSLGLAVAEQYFGPGTRLTVT.

The chain joins TRBV7-9 to TRBJ2-2; no clear D gene. Per germline, CDR1 SEHNR and CDR2 FQNEAQ (reference sequence). Trimming stripped 2 bases from V and 7 bases from J, with 8 bases between. The CDR3 loop spans 13 amino acids. This CDR3 reads CASSLFTDGELFF. CDR3 bases: TGTGCCAGCAGCTTATTTACAGACGGGGAGCTGTTTTTT.

The rearrangement joins TRBV2 to TRBJ1-3; D unresolved. The germline V gene encodes CDR1 SNHLY and CDR2 FYNNEI. V lost 6 bases and J 0 bases, leaving 15 bases between the germline ends. CDR3 length equals 16 residues. The CDR3 DNA is TGTGCCAGCAGCCTGGAACGGCTACCCTCTGGAAACACCATATATTTT. Protein sequence: CASSLERLPSGNTIYF.

The chain joins TRBV23-1 to TRBJ2-7; D is perhaps TRBD2 (6 bases). TRBV23-1 is reported as an ORF; its role is uncertain. V lost 2 bases, J lost 0 bases, and 26 bases lay in between. The CDR3 totals 20 residues. The CDR3 coding sequence is TGCGCCAGCAGTCAACCGATTTCTCCAATGACGGAGGGGAGCTCCTACGAGCAGTACTTC. Protein product: CASSQPISPMTEGSSYEQYF.